This T cell receptor (beta chain) was recorded in a study of blood T cell repertoires in COVID-19. Study summary: The cDNA or gDNA used as material had been derived from T cells, B-cell-depleted T cells, or PBMCs.

Authors' analysis steps: Amplified reference gene primers provided the basis for estimating nucleated cell counts. Profiling relied on immunoSEQ multiplex PCR, and the TCRdb table lists in-frame clones only, not all of them. D and trimming come from the DNA, and the V and J calls and clone size come from that table. This table has 100,000 to 150,000 clones, 70% to 90% appearing once. V was cut by 2 bases and J by 5 bases, with 12 bases left in between. Per germline, CDR1 MNHNS and CDR2 SASEGT. This CDR3 has 14 amino acids. The specimen was peripheral blood. This receptor was obtained from a human donor in a cohort sampled during active COVID-19. The chain carries TRBV6-1 and TRBJ1-2; perhaps TRBD1 as D (5 bases). CDR3 loop: CASSEPRGLYGYTF. As DNA, the CDR3 is TGTGCCAGCAGTGAACCCCGGGGGTTATATGGCTACACCTTC.